This T cell receptor beta chain was found in a study of T cells in Graves' hyperthyroidism and ophthalmopathy. Study as a whole: Prior to any treatment, at the point of initial diagnosis, peripheral blood was collected.

Findings and caveats of the study: Among clonotypes expanded in thyroid above 0.001, most were also found in blood.

Amplification yielded TCR beta CDR3 regions, with RNA transcripts as the source. A set of HTBI primers served as the primers for a first-round RT-PCR of the TCR CDR3. TCRdb reanalysed the multiplex PCR reads using MiXCR and keeps one entry per CDR3 protein. In the table there are a few hundred thousand distinct CDR3 sequences, less than 20% of which are singletons. This clonotype was observed at least ten times. Its antigen is as yet unknown. This CDR3 comprises 13 residues. Looked up from germline, CDR1 is MDHEN and CDR2 is SYDVKM. With 4 bases removed from V and 5 bases from J, the gap between germline ends came to 11 bases. Hyperthyroidism had been newly diagnosed in patients aged 18 to 65, and its duration was under 2 months. Pregnant or lactating patients were excluded, as were those with uncontrolled infection or other autoimmune disease.

The chain recombines TRBV28 with TRBJ1-2; weak D call: TRBD1 (6 bases). The TCR was taken from a woman younger than 45 with Graves' hyperthyroidism. The sample comprised blood. The CDR3: CASSSRDKYGYTF. The CDR3 DNA is TGTGCCAGCAGTTCCCGGGACAAATATGGCTACACCTTC.